Listed below are T cell receptor beta chains from one sample, sequenced in a study of PD-1 blockade in classical Hodgkin lymphoma. Sequencing used immunoSEQ multiplex PCR; TCRdb keeps in-frame clones, though not all of them. The data contain about 49,000 clones, almost 90% of them singletons. The sequencing used peripheral blood mononuclear cells (PBMCs), collected before the fourth cycle of nivolumab. These receptors originate from a human donor with classical Hodgkin lymphoma. CDR3s include the opening cysteine and the closing phenylalanine or tryptophan. D genes are given only for firm matches. Part of the rows lack a size; the others show once, few, many or a class for expanded clones.

d_gene	v_gene	abundance	j_gene	CDR3aa	CDR3nt
-	TRBV6-4	-	TRBJ2-3	CASSEYATGLIPDTQYF	TGTGCCAGCAGTGAATATGCCACAGGGTTAATTCCGGATACGCAGTATTTT
-	TRBV6-5	few	TRBJ1-2	CASSRLGTSYGYTF	TGTGCCAGCAGCCGGCTCGGGACAAGCTATGGCTACACCTTC
-	TRBV6-5	-	TRBJ2-7	CASSSYSHLGSGQYF	TGTGCCAGCAGTTCATATTCCCACCTGGGCTCGGGGCAGTACTTC
TRBD2	TRBV6-5	few	TRBJ2-1	CASSLSGSSYNEQFF	TGTGCCAGCAGCTTGAGCGGGAGCTCCTACAATGAGCAGTTCTTC
TRBD2	TRBV10-2	-	TRBJ2-7	CASRARASGAYEQYF	TGCGCCAGCCGAGCCCGGGCTAGCGGCGCCTACGAGCAGTACTTC
TRBD1	TRBV5-1	-	TRBJ2-7	CASSLGGQGGYEQYF	TGCGCCAGCAGCTTGGGGGGACAGGGAGGCTACGAGCAGTACTTC
TRBD1	TRBV28	-	TRBJ2-7	CASSLGQVSEQYF	TGTGCCAGCAGTTTAGGACAGGTGTCCGAGCAGTACTTC
-	TRBV5-1	-	TRBJ2-4	CASSLGAPLAKNIQYF	TGCGCCAGCAGCTTGGGGGCCCCCCTAGCCAAAAACATTCAGTACTTC
-	TRBV2	-	TRBJ2-7	CASSEAGRAYEQYF	TGTGCCAGCAGTGAAGCGGGTAGAGCCTACGAGCAGTACTTC
TRBD1	TRBV6-6	few	TRBJ1-5	CASVARTGVQPQHF	TGTGCCAGCGTCGCAAGGACAGGGGTTCAGCCCCAGCATTTT
-	TRBV10-3	-	TRBJ2-1	CATSDSYEQFF	TGTGCCACCAGTGACAGCTATGAGCAGTTCTTC
-	TRBV6-5	once	TRBJ1-1	CASSSAGGLTEAFF	TGTGCCAGCAGTTCGGCGGGGGGATTGACTGAAGCTTTCTTT
TRBD1	TRBV6-1	-	TRBJ1-3	CAIDRGSNSGNTIYF	TGTGCCATCGACAGGGGATCGAACTCTGGAAACACCATATATTTT
TRBD1	TRBV2	-	TRBJ1-1	CASRHRGGALNTEAFF	TGTGCCAGCAGGCACAGGGGCGGTGCGTTGAACACTGAAGCTTTCTTT
-	TRBV7-9	-	TRBJ2-7	CASSLRGAREQYF	TGTGCCAGCAGCTTAAGGGGAGCGAGGGAGCAGTACTTC
-	TRBV7-8	once	TRBJ2-3	CASSRARTMTFTDTQYF	TGTGCCAGCAGCCGAGCTCGGACTATGACCTTCACAGATACGCAGTATTTT
-	TRBV18	-	TRBJ1-5	CASSPGGGNPSNQPQHF	TGTGCCAGCTCACCAGGGGGAGGGAACCCTAGCAATCAGCCCCAGCATTTT
-	TRBV15	-	TRBJ2-5	CATSRGGGLTETQYF	TGTGCCACCAGCAGAGGAGGGGGTTTAACGGAGACCCAGTACTTC
-	TRBV4-2	-	TRBJ2-7	CASSQGGLAEQYF	TGTGCCAGCAGCCAAGGGGGGCTTGCCGAGCAGTACTTC
-	TRBV2	-	TRBJ2-2	CASSWTGVGGELFF	TGTGCCAGCAGTTGGACTGGCGTGGGCGGGGAGCTGTTTTTT
TRBD2	TRBV7-9	-	TRBJ2-1	CASSLVVAGRPEQFF	TGTGCCAGCAGCTTAGTGGTAGCGGGCCGCCCTGAGCAGTTCTTC
-	TRBV4-2	-	TRBJ2-7	CASSPGRGPYEQYF	TGTGCCAGCAGCCCCGGACGAGGGCCCTACGAGCAGTACTTC
-	TRBV5-6	-	TRBJ2-3	CASSVELYTDTQYF	TGTGCCAGCAGTGTCGAGCTCTACACAGATACGCAGTATTTT
TRBD1	TRBV6-5	-	TRBJ1-2	CASSFRQGHGYTF	TGTGCCAGCAGTTTTAGACAGGGCCATGGCTACACCTTC
-	TRBV7-9	-	TRBJ2-3	CASSLERGGRSTDTQYF	TGTGCCAGCAGCTTAGAGAGGGGTGGCAGGAGCACAGATACGCAGTATTTT
TRBD2	TRBV18	-	TRBJ2-7	CASSLTVLAGGSYEQYF	TGTGCCAGCTCACTTACAGTACTAGCGGGAGGCTCCTACGAGCAGTACTTC
TRBD1	TRBV25-1	-	TRBJ2-6	CASSVRQGFGGANVLTF	TGTGCCAGCAGTGTTAGACAGGGATTTGGTGGGGCCAACGTCCTGACTTTC
-	TRBV28	once	TRBJ2-7	CASSFPQTSKSSYEQYF	TGTGCCAGCAGTTTCCCTCAAACTAGTAAGAGCTCCTACGAGCAGTACTTC
-	TRBV7-6	-	TRBJ1-2	CASSPHGSAALVYGYTF	TGTGCCAGCAGCCCCCACGGGTCGGCCGCCTTGGTCTATGGCTACACCTTC
TRBD2	TRBV2	-	TRBJ2-3	CASPDPGTRSHYTQYF	TGTGCCAGCCCGGACCCGGGGACTAGATCCCATTATACGCAGTATTTT
TRBD2	TRBV7-7	-	TRBJ2-1	CASSPTSGPYNEQFF	TGTGCTAGCAGTCCTACTAGCGGGCCTTACAATGAGCAGTTCTTC
-	TRBV9	-	TRBJ2-2	CASSGLNTGELFF	TGTGCCAGCAGCGGCCTCAACACCGGGGAGCTGTTTTTT
-	TRBV5-1	-	TRBJ2-2	CASSYQGPRGTGELFF	TGCGCCAGCAGCTACCAGGGCCCCAGGGGTACCGGGGAGCTGTTTTTT
-	TRBV30	-	TRBJ2-2	CACPRGRYVGELFF	TGTGCCTGTCCTAGGGGGAGGTACGTCGGGGAGCTGTTTTTT
-	TRBV27	-	TRBJ1-1	CASSLPSDGNTEAFF	TGTGCCAGCAGTTTACCGTCCGATGGGAACACTGAAGCTTTCTTT
-	TRBV5-5	-	TRBJ1-3	CASSGLGGTGNTIYF	TGTGCCAGCAGCGGGCTAGGGGGGACTGGAAACACCATATATTTT
TRBD1	TRBV19	once	TRBJ2-5	CASSTGTGVKGQETQYF	TGTGCCAGTAGTACCGGGACAGGGGTTAAGGGGCAAGAGACCCAGTACTTC
-	TRBV4-1	-	TRBJ2-1	CASSQIRPVSEEQFF	TGCGCCAGCAGCCAAATACGGCCCGTCTCTGAGGAGCAGTTCTTC
-	TRBV2	-	TRBJ2-2	CASSRWGRENTGELFF	TGTGCCAGCAGTAGATGGGGACGGGAGAACACCGGGGAGCTGTTTTTT
-	TRBV27	-	TRBJ1-2	CAGRASDRENNGYTF	TGTGCCGGCAGGGCCTCGGACAGAGAGAATAATGGCTACACCTTC
TRBD2	TRBV28	-	TRBJ2-7	CASSFVFAVLAGAIYEQYF	TGTGCCAGCAGTTTTGTCTTCGCGGTTCTAGCGGGAGCGATCTACGAGCAGTACTTC
-	TRBV7-2	-	TRBJ2-1	CASSLVPGGLYNEQFF	TGTGCCAGCAGCTTAGTTCCAGGCGGGCTTTACAATGAGCAGTTCTTC
-	TRBV2	-	TRBJ2-3	CASSTTAVNTQYF	TGTGCCAGCAGTACGACAGCGGTAAATACGCAGTATTTT
TRBD1	TRBV4-1	-	TRBJ1-2	CASSPQQGNYGYTF	TGCGCCAGCAGCCCCCAACAGGGGAACTATGGCTACACCTTC
TRBD2	TRBV5-8	-	TRBJ2-2	CASSLDREGSTGELFF	TGTGCCAGCAGCTTGGATCGGGAGGGCAGCACCGGGGAGCTGTTTTTT
-	TRBV29-1	-	TRBJ1-5	CSVGRSKDQPQHF	TGCAGCGTTGGAAGGTCCAAGGATCAGCCCCAGCATTTT
-	TRBV5-8	-	TRBJ1-2	CASSLVPDYGYTF	TGTGCCAGCAGCTTGGTCCCGGACTATGGCTACACCTTC
-	TRBV6-6	-	TRBJ2-7	CASSYSLRQSSYEQYF	TGTGCCAGCAGTTACTCGCTAAGACAGAGCTCCTACGAGCAGTACTTC